A selection of T cell receptor beta chains follows, all from one sample in a study of T-cell memory formation after mild COVID-19. TCRdb redid the calling of the 5' RACE reads with MiXCR, one entry per CDR3 protein. This table has approximately 180,000 distinct CDR3 sequences, 16% appearing once. The sequencing input was PBMCs or a T cell subset sorted from them (not recorded which). Receptor source: an adult woman who had mild COVID-19 (a few samples of this study predate the infection). Cell type and time point are not known. Each CDR3 is given with its conserved first and last residue. Fields, in order: clone size, V gene, J gene, D gene, CDR3 protein, CDR3 DNA. The D gene is left open where the match is weak. For some rows the clone size is stated as once, few or many, or as a class when expanded; others skip it.

>-|TRBV7-2|TRBJ2-1|TRBD2
CASRAGLARYNEQFF
TGTGCCAGCAGGGCCGGACTAGCGCGCTACAATGAGCAGTTCTTC
>few|TRBV29-1|TRBJ1-2|TRBD1
CSVAGQGSDGYTF
TGCAGCGTTGCGGGACAGGGGTCGGATGGCTACACCTTC
>few|TRBV12-3/TRBV12-4|TRBJ1-1|-
CASSLLENTEAFF
TGTGCCAGCAGTTTATTGGAAAACACTGAAGCTTTCTTT
>many|TRBV20-1|TRBJ2-5|TRBD1
CSARMGQGLSETQYF
TGCAGTGCTAGGATGGGACAGGGGTTGTCAGAGACCCAGTACTTC
>few|TRBV20-1|TRBJ2-1|-
CSAREVKGVRQANEQFF
TGCAGTGCTAGAGAGGTGAAGGGGGTCCGACAGGCAAATGAGCAGTTCTTC
>many|TRBV20-1|TRBJ2-3|-
CSARGGRDTQYF
TGCAGTGCCCGCGGGGGCAGAGATACGCAGTATTTT
>-|TRBV30|TRBJ1-1|TRBD1
CAWRMQGVNTEAFF
TGTGCCTGGAGGATGCAGGGGGTTAACACTGAAGCTTTCTTT
>-|TRBV20-1|TRBJ2-3|TRBD1
CSARGDRADTQYF
TGCAGTGCTAGAGGGGACAGGGCAGATACGCAGTATTTT
>-|TRBV6-4|TRBJ2-3|TRBD1
CASSSRGQENTQYF
TGTGCCAGCAGTAGCCGAGGACAGGAAAATACGCAGTATTTT
>few|TRBV12-3/TRBV12-4|TRBJ1-5|TRBD1
CASQGQLSNQPQHF
TGTGCCAGCCAGGGACAGCTTAGCAATCAGCCCCAGCATTTT
>-|TRBV12-3/TRBV12-4|TRBJ1-1|-
CASRVAGGNTEAFF
TGTGCCAGCAGGGTGGCGGGGGGGAACACTGAAGCTTTCTTT
>-|TRBV12-3/TRBV12-4|TRBJ1-1|-
CASSLSGQNTEAFF
TGTGCCAGCAGTTTATCGGGACAAAACACTGAAGCTTTCTTT
>-|TRBV3-1|TRBJ2-1|TRBD2
CASSPGLAGGPYFF
TGTGCCAGCAGCCCCGGACTAGCGGGAGGGCCCTACTTCTTC
>-|TRBV7-9|TRBJ1-2|-
CASSPDRGNYGYTF
TGTGCCAGCAGCCCTGATCGGGGTAACTATGGCTACACCTTC
>-|TRBV6-1|TRBJ2-7|TRBD1
CASLGQGLTYEQYF
TGTGCCAGCCTGGGACAGGGGTTGACCTACGAGCAGTACTTC